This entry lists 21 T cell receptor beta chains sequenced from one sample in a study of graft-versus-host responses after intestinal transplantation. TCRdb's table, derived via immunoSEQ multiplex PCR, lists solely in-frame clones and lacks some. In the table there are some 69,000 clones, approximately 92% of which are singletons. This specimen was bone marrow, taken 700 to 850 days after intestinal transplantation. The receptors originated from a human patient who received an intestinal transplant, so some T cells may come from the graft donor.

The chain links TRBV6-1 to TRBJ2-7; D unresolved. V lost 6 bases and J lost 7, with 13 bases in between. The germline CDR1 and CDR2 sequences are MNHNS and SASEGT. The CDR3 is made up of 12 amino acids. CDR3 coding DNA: TGTGCCAGCAGCCCTGGTTTTCGGGAGCAGTACTTC. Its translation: CASSPGFREQYF.

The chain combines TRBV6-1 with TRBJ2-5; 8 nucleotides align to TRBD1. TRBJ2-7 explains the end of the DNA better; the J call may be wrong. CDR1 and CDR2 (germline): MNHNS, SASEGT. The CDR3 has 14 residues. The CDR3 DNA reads TGTGCCAGCAGGGGATGGACAGGGTCCTACGAGCAGTACTTC. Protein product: CASRGWTGSYEQYF.

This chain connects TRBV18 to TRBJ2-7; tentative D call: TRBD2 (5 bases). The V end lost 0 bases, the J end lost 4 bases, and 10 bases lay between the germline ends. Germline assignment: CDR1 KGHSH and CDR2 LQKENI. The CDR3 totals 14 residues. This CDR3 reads CASSPPAGFYEQYF. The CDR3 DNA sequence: TGTGCCAGCTCACCACCGGCGGGTTTTTACGAGCAGTACTTC.

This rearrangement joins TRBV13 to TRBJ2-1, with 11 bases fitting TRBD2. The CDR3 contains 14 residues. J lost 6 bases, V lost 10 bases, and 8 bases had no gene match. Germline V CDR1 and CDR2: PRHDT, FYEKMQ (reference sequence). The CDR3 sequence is CATLLSGGANEQFF. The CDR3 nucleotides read TGTGCCACCCTACTTAGCGGGGGGGCCAATGAGCAGTTCTTC.

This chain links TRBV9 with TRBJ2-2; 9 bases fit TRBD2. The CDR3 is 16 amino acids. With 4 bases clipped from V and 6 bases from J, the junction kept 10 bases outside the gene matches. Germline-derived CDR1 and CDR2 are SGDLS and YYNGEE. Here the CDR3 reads CASSFSSGGRAGELFF. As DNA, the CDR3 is TGTGCCAGCAGCTTCTCCTCGGGCGGGAGGGCCGGGGAGCTGTTTTTT.

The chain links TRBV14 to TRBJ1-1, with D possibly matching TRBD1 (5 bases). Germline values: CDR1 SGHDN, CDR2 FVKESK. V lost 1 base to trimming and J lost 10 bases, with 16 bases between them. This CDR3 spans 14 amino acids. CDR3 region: CASSQGAALTGAFF. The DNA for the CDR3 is TGTGCCAGCAGCCAAGGGGCGGCCTTAACAGGAGCTTTCTTT.

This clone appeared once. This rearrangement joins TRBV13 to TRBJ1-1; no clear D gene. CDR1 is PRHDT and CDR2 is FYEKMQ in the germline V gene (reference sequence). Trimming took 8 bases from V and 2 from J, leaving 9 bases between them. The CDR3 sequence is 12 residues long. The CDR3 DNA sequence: TGTGCCAGCCGAATGGGTAACACTGAAGCTTTCTTT. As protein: CASRMGNTEAFF.

The CDR3 here is CASSPRAPGPRRTYGEKLFF. The CDR3 DNA follows: TGTGCCAGCAGTCCCCGGGCCCCAGGGCCCCGCCGTACGTATGGTGAAAAACTGTTTTTT. V and J are TRBV27 and TRBJ1-4; D perhaps matches TRBD1 (5 bases). Germline loops: CDR1 MNHEY, CDR2 SMNVEV (reference sequence). The CDR3 length is 20 residues. The V gene lost 5 bases and the J gene lost 7 bases, with 32 bases spanning the gap. The full variable domain, its missing parts supplied by reference TRBV27 and TRBJ1-4, is EAQVTQNPRYLITVTGKKLTVTCSQNMNHEYMSWYRQDPGLGLRQIYYSMNVEVTDKGDVPEGYKVSRKEKRNFPLILESPSPNQTSLYFCASSPRAPGPRRTYGEKLFFGSGTQLSVL.

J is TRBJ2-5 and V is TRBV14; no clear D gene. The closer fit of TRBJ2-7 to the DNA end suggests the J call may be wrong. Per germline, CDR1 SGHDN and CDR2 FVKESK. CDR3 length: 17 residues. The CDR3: CASSQELGLPTEGEQYF. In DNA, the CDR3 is TGTGCCAGCAGCCAAGAGTTAGGGCTACCGACCGAAGGCGAGCAGTACTTC.

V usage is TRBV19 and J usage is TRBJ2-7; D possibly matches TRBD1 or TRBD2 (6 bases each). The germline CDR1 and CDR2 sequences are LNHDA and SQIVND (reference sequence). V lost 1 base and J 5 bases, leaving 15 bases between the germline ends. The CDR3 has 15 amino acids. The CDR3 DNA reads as TGTGCCAGTAGTATAGGAGGACAGCGCGGGGACGAGCAGTACTTC. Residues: CASSIGGQRGDEQYF.

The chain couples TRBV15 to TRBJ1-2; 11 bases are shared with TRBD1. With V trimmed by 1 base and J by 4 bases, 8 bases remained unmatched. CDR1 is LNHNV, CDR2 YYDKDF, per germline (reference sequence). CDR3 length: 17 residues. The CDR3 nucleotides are TGTGCCACCAGCAGAGGAACCGGGACAGGGGGATTCTATGGCTACACCTTC. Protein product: CATSRGTGTGGFYGYTF.

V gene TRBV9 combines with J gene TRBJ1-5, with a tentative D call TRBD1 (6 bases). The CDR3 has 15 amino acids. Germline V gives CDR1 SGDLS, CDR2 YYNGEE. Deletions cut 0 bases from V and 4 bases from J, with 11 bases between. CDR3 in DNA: TGTGCCAGCAGCGTAGAGGGGGGGCCGAATCAGCCCCAGCATTTT. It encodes CASSVEGGPNQPQHF.

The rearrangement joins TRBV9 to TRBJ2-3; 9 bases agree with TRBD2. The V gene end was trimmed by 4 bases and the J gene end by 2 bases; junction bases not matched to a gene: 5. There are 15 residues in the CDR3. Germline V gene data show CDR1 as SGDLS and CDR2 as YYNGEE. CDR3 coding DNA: TGTGCCAGCAGCTCCAGCGGGGGGATCACAGATACGCAGTATTTT. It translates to CASSSSGGITDTQYF. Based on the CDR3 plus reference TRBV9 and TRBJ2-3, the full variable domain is DSGVTQTPKHLITATGQRVTLRCSPRSGDLSVYWYQQSLDQGLQFLIQYYNGEERAKGNILERFSAQQFPDLHSELNLSSLELGDSALYFCASSSSGGITDTQYFGPGTRLTVL.

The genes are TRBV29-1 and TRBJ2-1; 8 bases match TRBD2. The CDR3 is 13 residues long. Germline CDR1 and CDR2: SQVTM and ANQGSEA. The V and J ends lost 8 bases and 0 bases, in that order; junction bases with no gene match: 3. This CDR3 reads CSTSGGSYNEQFF. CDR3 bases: TGCAGCACCAGCGGGGGCTCCTACAATGAGCAGTTCTTC.

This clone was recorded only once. The CDR3 is CASSLVTHEQYF. DNA of the CDR3: TGTGCCAGCAGTTTGGTTACTCACGAGCAGTACTTC. V usage is TRBV28 and J usage is TRBJ2-7; D is undetermined. V lost 3 bases to trimming and J lost 5 bases, with 8 bases between them. The V gene's germline CDR1 is MDHEN and CDR2 SYDVKM. The CDR3 contains 12 residues.

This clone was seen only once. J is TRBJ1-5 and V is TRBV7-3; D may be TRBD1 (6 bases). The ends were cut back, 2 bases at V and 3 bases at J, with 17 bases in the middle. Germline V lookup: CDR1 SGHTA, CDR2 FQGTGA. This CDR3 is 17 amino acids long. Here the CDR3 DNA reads TGTGCCAGCAGCTTAGCGATGGGGGTGGGACACAATCAGCCCCAGCATTTT. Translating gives CASSLAMGVGHNQPQHF.

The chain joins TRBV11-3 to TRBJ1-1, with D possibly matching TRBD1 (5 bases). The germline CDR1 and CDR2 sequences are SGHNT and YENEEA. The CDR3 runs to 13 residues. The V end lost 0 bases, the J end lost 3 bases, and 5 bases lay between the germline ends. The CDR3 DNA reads TGTGCCAGCAGCTTAGAGGGGGACACTGAAGCTTTCTTT. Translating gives CASSLEGDTEAFF.

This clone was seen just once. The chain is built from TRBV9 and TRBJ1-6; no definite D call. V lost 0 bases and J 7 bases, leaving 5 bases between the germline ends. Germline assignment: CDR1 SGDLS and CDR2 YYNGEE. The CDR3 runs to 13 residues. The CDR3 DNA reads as TGTGCCAGCAGCGTAGAATGGAATTCACCCCTCCACTTT. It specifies CASSVEWNSPLHF.

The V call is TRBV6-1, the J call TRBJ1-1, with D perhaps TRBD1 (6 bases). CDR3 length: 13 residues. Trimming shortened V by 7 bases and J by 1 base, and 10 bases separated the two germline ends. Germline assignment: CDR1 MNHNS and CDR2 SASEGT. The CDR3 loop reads CASTHRENTEAFF. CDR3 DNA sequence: TGTGCCAGCACTCACAGGGAGAACACTGAAGCTTTCTTT.

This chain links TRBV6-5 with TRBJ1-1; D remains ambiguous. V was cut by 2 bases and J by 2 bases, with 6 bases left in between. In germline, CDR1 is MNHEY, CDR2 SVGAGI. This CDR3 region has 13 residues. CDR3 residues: CASSYDLNTEAFF. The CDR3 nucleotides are TGTGCCAGCAGTTACGACCTAAACACTGAAGCTTTCTTT.

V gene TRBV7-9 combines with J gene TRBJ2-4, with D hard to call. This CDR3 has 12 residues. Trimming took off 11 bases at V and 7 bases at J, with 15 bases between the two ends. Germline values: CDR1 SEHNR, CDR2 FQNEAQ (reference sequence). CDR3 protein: CAVLGRQNIQYF. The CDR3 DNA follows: TGTGCCGTACTCGGTAGGCAGAACATTCAGTACTTC.